This passage covers 8 T cell receptor beta chains from one sample sequenced in a study of cytomegalovirus exposure and HLA in healthy donors. The PCR was carried out with 60 Vbeta primers and 13 Jbeta primers. Clones were sequenced by immunoSEQ multiplex PCR, and TCRdb holds only the in-frame ones, with some missing. This table holds 150,000 or so clones. Sequencing was performed on PBMCs. The receptors originated from a woman aged 35 to 49 in good health and CMV-seropositive.

The rearrangement uses TRBV7-2 and TRBJ2-3, with a weak D call TRBD1 (5 bases). Between the trimmed V and J ends, which lost 4 bases and 6 bases, there was a span of 17 bases. CDR1 SGHTA and CDR2 FQGNSA come from the germline V gene. This CDR3 region has 15 residues. The CDR3 reads CASSSKVVGQDTQYF. The CDR3 DNA is TGTGCCAGCAGCTCTAAAGTGGTGGGGCAGGATACGCAGTATTTT.

This sequence joins TRBV11-1 and TRBJ2-7; 8 bases match TRBD2. The trim removed 4 bases at V and 1 base at J, leaving 6 bases unmatched. The CDR3 sequence is 15 residues long. Per germline, CDR1 SGHAT and CDR2 FQDESV (reference sequence). The CDR3 reads CASSYSGTSSYEQYF. The CDR3 DNA sequence: TGTGCCAGCAGCTATTCCGGGACTAGTTCCTACGAGCAGTACTTC.

This chain joins TRBV4-1 and TRBJ2-1, with a weak D call TRBD2 (5 bases). Germline assignment: CDR1 MGHRA and CDR2 YSYEKL. This CDR3 comprises 16 residues. V lost 2 bases to trimming and J lost 2 bases, with 13 bases between them. The CDR3 DNA reads as TGCGCCAGCAGCCAAACCCCCCGGGAAGCCTACAATGAGCAGTTCTTC. Translation gives CASSQTPREAYNEQFF.

V and J are TRBV7-9 and TRBJ1-2; D may be TRBD1 (5 bases). Germline values: CDR1 SEHNR, CDR2 FQNEAQ (reference sequence). CDR3 size: 12 residues. V was clipped by 8 bases and J by 4 bases, with 11 bases between them. CDR3 in amino acids: CASRGDRYGYTF. The CDR3 DNA follows: TGTGCCAGCCGGGGGGACCGCTATGGCTACACCTTC.

The J gene is TRBJ2-4, the V gene TRBV6-5, with D possibly being TRBD1 (5 bases). There are 15 residues in the CDR3. Germline V gene data show CDR1 as MNHEY and CDR2 as SVGAGI. Trimming removed 5 bases from V and 8 bases from J, with 19 bases in between. The CDR3 reads CASSRRRTGLDIQYF. Here the CDR3 DNA reads TGTGCCAGCAGTCGCCGTCGAACAGGATTGGACATTCAGTACTTC.

Notes on this clone: Other DNA sequences in this sample translate to the same CDR3. This chain links TRBV10-3 with TRBJ2-3; perhaps TRBD1 as D (5 bases). Deletions cut 0 bases from V and 0 bases from J, with 7 bases between. The CDR3 is 15 residues long. In germline, CDR1 is ENHRY, CDR2 SYGVKD. This chain's CDR3 is CAISESQGSTDTQYF. CDR3 in DNA: TGTGCCATCAGTGAGTCGCAGGGTAGCACAGATACGCAGTATTTT.

V and J are TRBV6-5 and TRBJ1-1; possible D gene TRBD1, 6 bases. The length of the CDR3 is 15 residues. Germline-derived CDR1 and CDR2 are MNHEY and SVGAGI. Trimming pared 7 bases from V and 2 bases from J, leaving 17 bases between. CDR3 nucleotides: TGTGCCAGCAACCCTGGGGGGGCGAAAAACACTGAAGCTTTCTTT. Its protein is CASNPGGAKNTEAFF.

The chain has TRBV7-2 and TRBJ2-1, with 7 positions matching TRBD2. The V and J ends lost 2 bases and 5 bases, in that order; junction bases with no gene match: 3. The CDR3 is 14 residues long. CDR1 is SGHTA, CDR2 FQGNSA, per germline. The CDR3: CASSLFSGDNEQFF. In DNA, the CDR3 is TGTGCCAGCAGCTTATTCAGCGGGGACAATGAGCAGTTCTTC.